This entry lists 16 T cell receptor beta chains sequenced from one sample in a study of neurological immune-mediated disorders. TCRdb re-called the 5' RACE reads through MiXCR, storing one row per CDR3 protein. This table holds tens of thousands of distinct CDR3 sequences, about 6% found once. The sequenced sample was CD8+ T cells from blood. The receptors here all came from a man aged 18 to 30 in good health.

This clonotype was seen repeatedly, ten times or more. The chain couples TRBV15 to TRBJ2-7; 12 nucleotides align to TRBD1. Germline values: CDR1 LNHNV, CDR2 YYDKDF (reference sequence). The CDR3 loop spans 15 amino acids. After removal of 3 bases from V and 5 bases from J, the junction contained 5 bases not matched to a gene. Written as DNA, the CDR3 is TGTGCCACCAGCAGTGGGACAGGGGGCACGAACGAGCAGTACTTC. Protein: CATSSGTGGTNEQYF.

This clonotype has a count of ten or more. The chain recombines TRBV18 with TRBJ1-1; TRBD1 matches 9 bases. Trimming removed 2 bases from V and 1 base from J; junction bases left unmatched: 5. This CDR3 is 16 amino acids long. Germline CDR1 reads KGHSH; CDR2 reads LQKENI. The CDR3 loop is CASSPAPGQGNTEAFF. CDR3 DNA sequence: TGTGCCAGCTCACCAGCACCGGGACAGGGGAACACTGAAGCTTTCTTT. The variable domain in full, with the rest retrieved from reference TRBV18 and TRBJ1-1, is NAGVMQNPRHLVRRRGQEARLRCSPMKGHSHVYWYRQLPEEGLKFMVYLQKENIIDESGMPKERFSAEFPKEGPSILRIQQVVRGDSAAYFCASSPAPGQGNTEAFFGQGTRLTVV.

V is TRBV4-2 and J is TRBJ2-7; 7 bases line up with TRBD1. Germline CDR1 is LGHNA and CDR2 is YNFKEQ. J was trimmed by 11 bases and V by 6 bases; bases with no gene match: 19. CDR3 length: 15 amino acids. CDR3 in amino acids: CASSPTGTGSYKKYF. CDR3 DNA: TGTGCCAGCAGTCCGACAGGGACGGGCTCCTACAAGAAGTACTTC.

There are many counts of this clonotype. J is TRBJ2-7 and V is TRBV4-3, with 8 bases matching TRBD1. Germline trimming cut 1 base from V and 1 base from J; bases unmatched to any gene: 6. Germline values: CDR1 LGHNA, CDR2 YSLEER. The CDR3 is made up of 16 amino acids. The CDR3 nucleotides read TGCGCCAGCAGCCAAGGATCAGGGGGCTATTCCTACGAGCAGTACTTC. The encoded protein is CASSQGSGGYSYEQYF.

The sample holds many counts of this clonotype. The rearrangement uses TRBV29-1 and TRBJ2-5, with TRBD2 as a possible D gene (6 bases). Trimming pared 6 bases from V and 5 bases from J, leaving 13 bases between. This CDR3 contains 12 residues. CDR1 is SQVTM, CDR2 ANQGSEA, per germline. In DNA form, the CDR3 reads TGCAGCGTGGTGACTAGTGGGGAGACCCAGTACTTC. This sequence encodes CSVVTSGETQYF.

This clonotype is medium-sized (0.01 to 0.1%). The rearrangement links TRBV19 to TRBJ1-1; 7 nucleotides align to TRBD1. There are 12 residues in the CDR3. Germline loops: CDR1 LNHDA, CDR2 SQIVND (reference sequence). Trimming at V came to 10 bases and at J to 4 bases, leaving 6 bases not matched to a gene. CDR3 sequence reads: CATRQGGTEAFF. As DNA, the CDR3 is TGTGCCACTAGACAGGGAGGCACTGAAGCTTTCTTT.

Many counts were recorded for this clonotype. The CDR3 nucleotides are TGCAGTGCTAGAGTTCCCGGACAGGGGCTTTCTGAAGCTTTCTTT. Its protein product is CSARVPGQGLSEAFF. The chain recombines TRBV20-1 with TRBJ1-1, with 9 positions matching TRBD1. J was trimmed by 6 bases and V by 1 base; bases with no gene match: 9. The CDR3 loop spans 15 amino acids. Looked up from germline, CDR1 is DFQATT and CDR2 is SNEGSKA (reference sequence).

In its sample, this clonotype was seen many times. The J gene is TRBJ2-1, the V gene TRBV4-3; 13 bases map to TRBD2. With V trimmed by 1 base and J by 7 bases, 1 base remained unmatched. The CDR3 sequence is 15 residues long. Per the germline V gene, CDR1 is LGHNA and CDR2 is YSLEER. The CDR3 protein is CASSQGTSGGNEQFF. The DNA for the CDR3 is TGCGCCAGCAGCCAAGGGACTAGCGGGGGAAATGAGCAGTTCTTC.

In this sample, this clonotype turned up many times. The chain combines TRBV20-1 with TRBJ2-4; D not resolved. CDR3 length: 13 residues. The V end lost 0 bases, the J end lost 5 bases, and 8 bases lay between the germline ends. Germline CDR1 reads DFQATT; CDR2 reads SNEGSKA (reference sequence). In nucleotides, the CDR3 is TGCAGTGCTAGAGATTTGGGCGAAAACATTCAGTACTTC. It codes for CSARDLGENIQYF.

This clonotype occurred many times. The J gene is TRBJ2-1, the V gene TRBV5-6; D call uncertain. CDR1 is SGHDT and CDR2 is YYEEEE in the germline V gene. The V and J ends lost 4 bases and 8 bases respectively, with 16 bases between them. The CDR3 spans 14 residues. This CDR3 reads CASSPPLVVDEQFF. DNA of the CDR3: TGTGCCAGCAGCCCCCCCCTAGTTGTGGATGAGCAGTTCTTC. Variable domain in full (rest from reference TRBV5-6 and TRBJ2-1): DAGVTQSPTHLIKTRGQQVTLRCSPKSGHDTVSWYQQALGQGPQFIFQYYEEEERQRGNFPDRFSGHQFPNYSSELNVNALLLGDSALYLCASSPPLVVDEQFFGPGTRLTVL.

This clonotype was counted ten times or more. The rearrangement joins TRBV7-2 to TRBJ2-1; 11 bases match TRBD2. From germline, CDR1 is SGHTA and CDR2 FQGNSA. This CDR3 comprises 15 residues. Trimming took 3 bases from V and 4 from J; bases not matched to a gene: 2. The CDR3 spells CASSLTSGKYNEQFF. DNA of the CDR3: TGTGCCAGCAGCTTGACTAGCGGGAAGTACAATGAGCAGTTCTTC.

This clonotype was picked up many times. V and J are TRBV7-6 and TRBJ2-3; D is unclear. CDR3 size: 15 residues. V gave up 4 bases and J gave up 2 bases, with 13 bases separating them. Germline V gene data show CDR1 as SGHVS and CDR2 as FNYEAQ. CDR3 bases: TGTGCCAGCAGCTCCCGGGTAGGATACACAGATACGCAGTATTTT. Its translation is CASSSRVGYTDTQYF.

Notes on this clonotype: Since a much larger clone is just one base distant, this may be a read error. The chain couples TRBV7-6 to TRBJ2-1; possible D gene TRBD1, 6 bases. The germline V and J ends were trimmed by 7 bases and 9 bases, with 16 bases remaining between them. The CDR3 has 13 residues. Germline CDR1 is SGHVS and CDR2 is FNYEAQ. CDR3 nucleotide sequence: TGTGCCAGCAAAAGGGGGACGGACGCTGAGCAGTTCTTC. Its translation: CASKRGTDAEQFF. Using reference TRBV7-6 and TRBJ2-1 for the parts outside the CDR3, the full variable domain is GAGVSQSPRYKVTKRGQDVALRCDPISGHVSLYWYRQALGQGPEFLTYFNYEAQQDKSGLPNDRFSAERPEGSISTLTIQRTEQRDSAMYRCASKRGTDAEQFFGPGTRLTVL.

This chain uses TRBV6-2 or TRBV6-3 with TRBJ2-7, with D perhaps matching TRBD1 (5 bases). The CDR3 runs 13 residues. Trimming took 2 bases from V and 3 from J, leaving 8 bases between them. From germline, CDR1 is MNHEY and CDR2 SVGEGT. The CDR3 bases are TGTGCCAGCAGTTACGACAGACTCTACGAGCAGTACTTC. It translates to CASSYDRLYEQYF.

This clonotype was counted ten times or more. The V call is TRBV20-1, the J call TRBJ1-5, with D uncertain. This CDR3 spans 14 amino acids. Deletions cut 6 bases from V and 6 bases from J, with 18 bases between. CDR1 and CDR2 (germline): DFQATT, SNEGSKA (reference sequence). The CDR3 protein is CSATRPGGFQPQHF. For the CDR3, the DNA is TGCAGTGCAACCCGCCCGGGAGGGTTTCAGCCCCAGCATTTT.

This clonotype was seen repeatedly, ten times or more. The V call is TRBV2, the J call TRBJ2-6; D gene uncertain. Trimming took 4 bases from V and 0 from J, leaving 7 bases between them. The CDR3 loop spans 15 amino acids. Looked up from germline, CDR1 is SNHLY and CDR2 is FYNNEI. In nucleotides, the CDR3 is TGTGCCAGCAGTGTCACGGCCTCTGGGGCCAACGTCCTGACTTTC. It is translated as CASSVTASGANVLTF. Full variable domain (remainder filled in from reference TRBV2 and TRBJ2-6): EPEVTQTPSHQVTQMGQEVILRCVPISNHLYFYWYRQILGQKVEFLVSFYNNEISEKSEIFDDQFSVERPDGSNFTLKIRSTKLEDSAMYFCASSVTASGANVLTFGAGSRLTVL.